The clone carrying this TCR beta chain appeared a few times. This may be a read error: a much more frequent sequence differs by one nucleotide. The data were obtained in a study of blood T cells in healthy people across ages. Combining a sample-barcoded 5' primer with a J-beta primer mix, a second PCR ran for 7 to 11 cycles. Via MiXCR, TCRdb re-called the 5' RACE reads, giving one row per CDR3 protein. The sample carries hundreds of thousands of distinct CDR3 sequences, approximately 30% recorded once. The specimen was blood. This clonotype originated in a woman at least 80 years old in good health.

The CDR3 coding sequence is TGTGCCAGCAGCTTTTCAGGGTTCAATGAGCAGTACTTC. This sequence encodes CASSFSGFNEQYF. V and J are TRBV11-2 and TRBJ2-7, with a possible D match to TRBD1 (5 bases). CDR1 and CDR2 from the germline V gene are SGHAT and FQNNGV. The CDR3 runs 13 residues. V lost 3 bases to trimming and J lost 7 bases, with 13 bases between them.